This TCR beta chain emerged from a study of OX40 agonist ivuxolimab in advanced cancers. On the study more broadly: Patients got intravenous ivuxolimab at 0.01 to 10 mg/kg every 2 weeks. Cohort: 80% to 85% men, mean age 60, aged roughly 20 to 79. General observations from the study: Fewer expanded clones were found on average in CD4+ than in CD8+ T cells.

The data were produced by immunoSEQ multiplex PCR, yet TCRdb's version contains in-frame clones alone and is incomplete. The data show tens of thousands of clones, nearly 85% seen once. Autoimmune disease history or systemic immunosuppression barred patients. By share of the sample, this clone is medium-sized. Its antigen is unidentified. This sequence was found in an adult with an advanced solid tumor such as melanoma, head and neck, liver or kidney cancer. The specimen was CD4+ or CD8+ T cells sorted from blood, collected in a trial of the OX40 agonist ivuxolimab.

This chain's CDR3 is CASSDGTSFYSNQPQHF. The CDR3 DNA sequence: TGTGCCAGCAGTGATGGGACCAGTTTTTATAGCAATCAGCCCCAGCATTTT. J is TRBJ1-5 and V is TRBV6-1, with a weak D call TRBD1 (5 bases). The V and J ends lost 3 bases and 0 bases respectively, with 15 bases between them. The CDR3 is made up of 17 amino acids. Germline V gives CDR1 MNHNS, CDR2 SASEGT.